Here is one T cell receptor beta chain with its context. What this receptor recognizes is not known. Base quality data are lacking; no much larger clone is found one base away. These data are taken from a study of T-cell memory formation after mild COVID-19 (dated by TCRdb to the early 2020s). For the wider study: TCR sequence clusters from the two donors were largely donor specific. Longitudinal TCRalpha and TCRbeta repertoire sequencing tracked T-cell clones expanding and contracting after mild COVID-19 in a couple of donors. Two young, previously healthy adult volunteers, one female and one male, were included in the cohort. The investigation overall reported the following: Only a couple of mild cases were covered by the study, and larger cohorts that include severe cases with pre-infection samples were considered necessary. Clones that contracted from day 15 to 85 showed balanced CD4/CD8 phenotypes, whereas a second wave of clones that expanded from day 15 to 37 leaned towards CD4+. Contracting CD4+ clones were found mainly in CM and EM memory subsets, while CD8+ clones were enriched in EMRA. Some responding clones were found in pre-infection memory, which suggests that pre-existing cross-reactive memory T cells took part in the SARS-CoV-2 response. SARS-CoV-2 specificity of the second-wave clones peaking on day 37 was not confirmed.

The run used an Illumina NovaSeq 6000. TCRalpha and TCRbeta cDNA libraries were constructed by 5'RACE with constant-segment primers, with sample barcodes and unique molecular identifiers being introduced. Trizol reagent was used to extract RNA from every sample. Library amplification was performed in two PCR steps, and a second sample barcode and Illumina TruSeq adapters were introduced in the second step. The libraries were sequenced on an Illumina NovaSeq using 2 x 150 bp paired-end reads. The original methods were these. With migec v1.2.7, reads were demultiplexed and then collapsed into UMI-guided consensus sequences. Using mixcr v2.1.11, the UMI consensuses were aligned to TRA and TRB V and J templates and assembled into clonotypes. A clonotype was counted as expanded or contracted only when both edgeR and NoisET called the clonotype significant, with the noise models trained on biological replicates. edgeR calls used a false discovery rate-adjusted p below 0.01 and a log2 fold-change threshold of 1. As an exploratory analysis of dynamics, PCA with hierarchical clustering was applied to max-normalized trajectories of the 1000 most abundant clonotypes. Separately sequenced CD4+ and CD8+ repertoires were used to assign a CD4 or CD8 phenotype to each responding clone. TCRdb passed the public sequencing reads through fastp at Q25 and MiXCR, retaining productive beta sequences. Each record represents a unique CDR3 protein, reported with the most common genes and DNA among its rows. TCRdb, not the original authors, processed these V and J calls. This sample has about 300,000 distinct CDR3 sequences in its table, and approximately 19% of those were observed once. In total, the top ten clones hold 20% to 25% of the sample.

Ficoll-Paque density gradient centrifugation was used to isolate PBMCs. The CDR3 measures 15 amino acids from cysteine to phenylalanine. Of all the DNA, just the CDR3 is kept, 45 bases in frame from base 1. The germline V gene sets CDR1 to MNHEY and CDR2 to SVGEGT. V is reduced by 4 bases and J by 3 bases, leaving a spacing of 16 bases between them. This receptor chain uses TRBV6-2 or TRBV6-3 and TRBJ2-7; the D region may be TRBD1 or TRBD2, each matching 6 bases equally. The TCR originated in a man between 18 and 29 years old who had mild COVID-19 (a few samples of this study predate the infection). The sample titles of this study are shuffled in the database, so cell type and time point are left out; the donor was told from shared clones. The sequenced sample was PBMCs or a T cell subset sorted from them (not recorded which). The nucleotide sequence is TGTGCCAGCAGTTTCCGTGCGGGACACTACTACGAGCAGTACTTC. Its protein product is CASSFRAGHYYEQYF.